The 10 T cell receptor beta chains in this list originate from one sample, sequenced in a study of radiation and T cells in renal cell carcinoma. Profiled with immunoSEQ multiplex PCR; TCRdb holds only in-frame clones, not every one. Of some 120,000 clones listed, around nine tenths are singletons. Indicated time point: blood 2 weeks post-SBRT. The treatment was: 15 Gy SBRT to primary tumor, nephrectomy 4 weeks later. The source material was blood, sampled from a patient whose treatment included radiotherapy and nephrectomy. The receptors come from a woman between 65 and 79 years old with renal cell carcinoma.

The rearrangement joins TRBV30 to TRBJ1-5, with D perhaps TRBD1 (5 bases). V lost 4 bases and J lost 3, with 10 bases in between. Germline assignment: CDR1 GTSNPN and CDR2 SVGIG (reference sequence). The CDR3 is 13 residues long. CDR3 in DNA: TGTGCCTGGACTCAGGGTTACAATCAGCCCCAGCATTTT. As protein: CAWTQGYNQPQHF.

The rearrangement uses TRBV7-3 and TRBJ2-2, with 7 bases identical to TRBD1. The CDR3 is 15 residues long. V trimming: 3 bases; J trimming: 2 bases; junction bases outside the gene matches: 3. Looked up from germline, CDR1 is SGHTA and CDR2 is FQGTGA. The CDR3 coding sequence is TGTGCCAGCAGCTTGAGGACAGGAAACACCGGGGAGCTGTTTTTT. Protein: CASSLRTGNTGELFF.

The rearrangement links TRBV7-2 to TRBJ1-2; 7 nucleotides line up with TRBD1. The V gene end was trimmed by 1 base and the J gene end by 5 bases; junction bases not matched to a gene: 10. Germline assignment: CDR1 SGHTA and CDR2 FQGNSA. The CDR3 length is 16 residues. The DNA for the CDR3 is TGTGCCAGCAGCTTAGTTCCGGGGACAGATTTTTATGGCTACACCTTC. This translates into CASSLVPGTDFYGYTF.

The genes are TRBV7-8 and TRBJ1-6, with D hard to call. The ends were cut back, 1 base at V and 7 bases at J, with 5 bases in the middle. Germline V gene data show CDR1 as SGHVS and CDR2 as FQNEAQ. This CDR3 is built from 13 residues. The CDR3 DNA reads TGTGCCAGCAGCTTAGGGGAAAATTCACCCCTCCACTTT. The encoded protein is CASSLGENSPLHF.

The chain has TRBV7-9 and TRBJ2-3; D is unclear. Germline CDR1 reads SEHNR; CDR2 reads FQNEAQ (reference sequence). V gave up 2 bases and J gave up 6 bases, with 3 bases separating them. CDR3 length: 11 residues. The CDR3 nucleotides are TGTGCCAGCAGCTTACTGGATACGCAGTATTTT. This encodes CASSLLDTQYF. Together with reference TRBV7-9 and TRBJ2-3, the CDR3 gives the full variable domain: DTGVSQNPRHKITKRGQNVTFRCDPISEHNRLYWYRQTLGQGPEFLTYFQNEAQLEKSRLLSDRFSAERPKGSFSTLEIQRTEQGDSAMYLCASSLLDTQYFGPGTRLTVL.

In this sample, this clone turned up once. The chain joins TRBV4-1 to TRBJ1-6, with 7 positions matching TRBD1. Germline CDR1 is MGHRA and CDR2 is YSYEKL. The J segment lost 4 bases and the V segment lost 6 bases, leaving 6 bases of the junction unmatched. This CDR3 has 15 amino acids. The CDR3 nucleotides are TGCGCCAGCAGGTCGACGGACAGGTATAATTCACCCCTCCACTTT. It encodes CASRSTDRYNSPLHF.

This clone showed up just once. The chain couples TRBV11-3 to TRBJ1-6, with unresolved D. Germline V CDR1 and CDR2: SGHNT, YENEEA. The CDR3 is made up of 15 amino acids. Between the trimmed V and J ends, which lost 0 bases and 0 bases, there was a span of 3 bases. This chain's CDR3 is CASSLDSSYNSPLHF. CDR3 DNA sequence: TGTGCCAGCAGCTTAGACAGCTCCTATAATTCACCCCTCCACTTT.

CDR3 loop: CASSMGRSYGYTF. DNA for the CDR3: TGTGCCAGTAGTATGGGTAGGAGCTATGGCTACACCTTC. The chain uses TRBV19 and TRBJ1-2; D is unresolved. V lost 3 bases and J 4 bases, leaving 9 bases between the germline ends. Germline V gene sequence: CDR1 LNHDA, CDR2 SQIVND (reference sequence). The CDR3 totals 13 residues.

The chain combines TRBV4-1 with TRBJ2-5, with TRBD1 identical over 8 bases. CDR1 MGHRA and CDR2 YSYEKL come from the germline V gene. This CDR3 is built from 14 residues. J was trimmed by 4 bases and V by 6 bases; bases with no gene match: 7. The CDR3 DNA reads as TGCGCCAGCAGTGATAAACAGGGGGGAGAGACCCAGTACTTC. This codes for CASSDKQGGETQYF.

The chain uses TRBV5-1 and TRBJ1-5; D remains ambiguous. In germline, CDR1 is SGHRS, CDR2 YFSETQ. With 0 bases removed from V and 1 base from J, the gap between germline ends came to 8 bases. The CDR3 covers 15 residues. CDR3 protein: CASSLDGRSNQPQHF. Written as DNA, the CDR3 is TGCGCCAGCAGCTTGGACGGGCGGAGCAATCAGCCCCAGCATTTT.